This T cell receptor beta chain was profiled in a study of shared clonotypes between healthy human individuals. General study findings and limits: Blood alone was sampled, and tissue repertoires likely differ.

V lost 1 base to trimming and J lost 3 bases; unmatched junction nucleotides: 5. CDR1 is SEHNR, CDR2 FQNEAQ, per germline (reference sequence). This CDR3 comprises 15 residues. Unsorted PBMC samples were amplified in replicate PCRs containing roughly 290 ng DNA, 30,000 or so T cell genomes. In the original analysis: ImmunoSEQ output lacked quality scores and full-length reads, limiting matched filtering. The repertoire was sequenced with immunoSEQ multiplex PCR; TCRdb's copy has only in-frame clones and lacks some. Clone size and the V and J calls come from that table; the DNA yielded D and trimming. The table has some 450,000 clones, roughly three quarters seen once; the top ten hold about 12%. Concerning this clone itself: The antigen is unknown.

This sequence was found in a middle-aged woman in good health. Some clones in this sample may be carry-over from other donors' samples. The gene calls are TRBV7-9 and TRBJ2-7, with 8 bases matching TRBD2. Sequencing was performed on PBMCs. The CDR3 protein is CASSLGPAGDYEQYF. The CDR3 DNA is TGTGCCAGCAGCTTAGGTCCAGCGGGAGACTACGAGCAGTACTTC.